This T cell receptor beta chain derives from a study of low-dose radiotherapy and immunotherapy resistance in tumors (dated by TCRdb to between 2021 and 2023). Turning to the overall study: In Cohort 1, each fraction delivered 0.5 Gy every 2 weeks, and the prescribed total PTV dose was 6.5 Gy. Starting on cycle 1 day 1, patients took 300 mg of aspirin by mouth once a day for four cycles. Intravenous cyclophosphamide at 200 mg/m2 was administered every two weeks, one day ahead of each radiation and immunotherapy administration. In Cohort 2, 1 Gy per fraction was delivered every two weeks, for a total of 13 Gy over 26 weeks. Patients were given nivolumab as a 240 mg flat dose every two weeks and ipilimumab at 1 mg/kg every six weeks, with both drugs delivered intravenously. Trial participants were not randomized into treatment groups. The translational analysis covered eight patients: three from the first dose cohort and the first five from the second dose cohort.

TCRdb lists the instrument as Illumina HiSeq 2500. First-strand cDNA was synthesized using Superscript III and a set of TRAV- and TRBV-specific primers, so that both TCRalpha and TCRbeta chains were covered. TCRs were amplified with Phusion for around 21 PCR cycles, with a constant-region primer paired with the adapter attached to the V primers. Amplification of the isolated mRNA was done with the MessageAmp II aRNA Amplification Kit, which involved a roughly 17-hour in vitro transcription at 37 degrees C. mRNA for TCR sequencing was isolated with the Dynabeads mRNA DIRECT Purification Kit. A second 25-cycle Phusion PCR added indexed Illumina adapters, and products were purified with AMPure XP beads. The source study handled its data this way. Using custom Perl scripts, TCR sequences encoding the same protein were pooled, out-of-frame sequences were removed, and the abundance of each clonotype was computed. TCR sequences supported by only a single read were excluded from analysis. The metrics used to describe the repertoires included Shannon entropy, Gini index, clonality, richness, and the frequency of TCRs shared between repertoires. TCRdb reanalyzed the raw reads on its own, using fastp at Q25 for trimming and MiXCR for clone calling, and kept in-frame beta chains. Each entry is one CDR3 protein sequence, shown with its most common DNA and genes. The V and J calls, along with clone size, are taken from TCRdb and not from the paper's own processing. The table for this sample lists some 71,000 distinct CDR3 sequences; around 31% of them were counted only once. The ten largest clones take up 11% of the sample.

Germline trimming amounts to 6 bases on V and 8 bases on J, with 5 as the count of junction bases outside the gene matches. Reading the germline V gene (reference sequence) gives CDR1 MNHNY and CDR2 SVGAGI. The CDR3 spans 14 residues, from the cysteine through the phenylalanine. Only CDR3 DNA is held: 42 bases, read in frame from base 1. The time point label, as the study defines it: before trial treatment. Donors were enrolled in RACIN, a single-arm phase I dose-escalation trial in which nivolumab, ipilimumab, aspirin, low-dose cyclophosphamide and low-dose radiotherapy were combined. Eligible patients had advanced, TIL-negative solid tumors. This clonotype was seen many times. No antigen is known for it. No base qualities exist here, and no much larger clone lies one base off it.

The chain joins TRBV6-6 to TRBJ2-1, with 12 central nucleotides matching TRBD2. The specimen comprised PBMCs, sampled before treatment. The sequence derives from a female donor with ovarian cancer. The CDR3 protein: CASSPTSGSHEQFF. The DNA sequence is as follows: TGTGCCAGCAGCCCGACTAGCGGGAGCCATGAGCAGTTCTTC.